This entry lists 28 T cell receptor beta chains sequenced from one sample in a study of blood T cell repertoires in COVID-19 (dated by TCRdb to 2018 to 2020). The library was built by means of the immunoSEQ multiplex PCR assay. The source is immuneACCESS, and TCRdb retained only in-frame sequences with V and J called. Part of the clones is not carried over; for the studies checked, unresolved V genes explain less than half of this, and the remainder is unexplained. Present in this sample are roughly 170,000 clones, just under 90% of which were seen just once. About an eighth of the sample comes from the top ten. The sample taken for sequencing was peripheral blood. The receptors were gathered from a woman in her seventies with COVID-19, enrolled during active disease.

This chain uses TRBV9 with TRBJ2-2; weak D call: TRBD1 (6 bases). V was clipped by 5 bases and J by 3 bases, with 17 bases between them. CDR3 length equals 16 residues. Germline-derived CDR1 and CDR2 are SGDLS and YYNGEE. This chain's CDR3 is CASSLYDRFDTGELFF. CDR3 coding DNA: TGTGCCAGCAGTCTCTACGACAGGTTCGACACCGGGGAGCTGTTTTTT.

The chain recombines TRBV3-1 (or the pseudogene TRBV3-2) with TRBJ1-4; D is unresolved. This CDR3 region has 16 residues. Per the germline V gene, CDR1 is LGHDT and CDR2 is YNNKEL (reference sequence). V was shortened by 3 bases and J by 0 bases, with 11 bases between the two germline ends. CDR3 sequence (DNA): TGTGCCAGCAGCCAGGCGGGGTTCTCAACTAATGAAAAACTGTTTTTT. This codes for CASSQAGFSTNEKLFF.

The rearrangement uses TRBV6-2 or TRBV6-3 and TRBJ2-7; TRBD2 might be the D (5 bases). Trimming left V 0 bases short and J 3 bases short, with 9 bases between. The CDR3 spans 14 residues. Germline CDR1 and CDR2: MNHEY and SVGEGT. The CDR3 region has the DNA TGTGCCAGCAGTTACTCAGGACGGGACTACGAGCAGTACTTC. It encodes CASSYSGRDYEQYF.

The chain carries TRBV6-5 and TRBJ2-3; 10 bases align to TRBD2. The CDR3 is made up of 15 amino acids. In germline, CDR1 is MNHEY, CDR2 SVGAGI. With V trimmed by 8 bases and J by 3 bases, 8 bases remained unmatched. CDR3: CASAVASGSTDTQYF. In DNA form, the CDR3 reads TGTGCCAGCGCCGTAGCTAGCGGGAGTACAGATACGCAGTATTTT.

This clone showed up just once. The CDR3 region has the DNA TGTGCCAGCATCCCTAGTGGGATTAGGCGGGACGAGCAGTTCTTC. Translation gives CASIPSGIRRDEQFF. The chain employs TRBV5-6 and TRBJ2-1; D possibly corresponds to TRBD2 (6 bases). Germline-derived CDR1 and CDR2 are SGHDT and YYEEEE. V lost 6 bases and J 10 bases, leaving 23 bases between the germline ends. The CDR3 is 15 residues long.

The CDR3 reads CASRISGTGRNTIYF. The CDR3 nucleotides are TGTGCCAGCAGGATAAGCGGGACAGGGCGAAACACCATATATTTT. This chain uses TRBV5-6 with TRBJ1-3, with 9 nucleotides matching TRBD1. The CDR3 runs 15 residues. J lost 5 bases, V lost 5 bases, and 8 bases had no gene match. The germline V gene has CDR1 SGHDT and CDR2 YYEEEE.

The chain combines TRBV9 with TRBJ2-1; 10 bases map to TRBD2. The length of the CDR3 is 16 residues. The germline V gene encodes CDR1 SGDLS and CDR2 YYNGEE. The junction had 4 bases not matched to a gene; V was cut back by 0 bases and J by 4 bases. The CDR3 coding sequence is TGTGCCAGCAGCGTAGGTCCAGCGGGAGGGTACAATGAGCAGTTCTTC. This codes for CASSVGPAGGYNEQFF.

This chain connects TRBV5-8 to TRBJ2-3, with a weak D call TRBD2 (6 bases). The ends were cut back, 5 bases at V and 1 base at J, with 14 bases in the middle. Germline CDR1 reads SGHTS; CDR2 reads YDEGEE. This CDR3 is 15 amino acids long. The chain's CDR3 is CASRPRGLGTDTQYF. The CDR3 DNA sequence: TGTGCCAGCAGGCCCCGGGGACTGGGCACAGATACGCAGTATTTT.

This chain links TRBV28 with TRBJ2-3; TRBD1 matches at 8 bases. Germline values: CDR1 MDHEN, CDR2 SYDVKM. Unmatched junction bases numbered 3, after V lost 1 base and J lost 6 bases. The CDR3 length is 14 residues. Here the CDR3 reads CASSLSGGRDTQYF. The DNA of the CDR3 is TGTGCCAGCAGTTTATCAGGGGGCAGGGATACGCAGTATTTT.

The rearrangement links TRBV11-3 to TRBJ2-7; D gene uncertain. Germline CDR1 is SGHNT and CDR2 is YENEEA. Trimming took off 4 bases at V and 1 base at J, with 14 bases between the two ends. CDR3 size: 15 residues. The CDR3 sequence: CASSSRMAVSYEQYF. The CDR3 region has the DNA TGTGCCAGCAGCTCCAGAATGGCAGTATCCTACGAGCAGTACTTC.

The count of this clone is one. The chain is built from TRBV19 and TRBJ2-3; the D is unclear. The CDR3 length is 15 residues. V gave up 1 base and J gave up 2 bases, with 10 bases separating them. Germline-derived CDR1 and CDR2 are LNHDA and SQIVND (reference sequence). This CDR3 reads CASSIGNRPTDTQYF. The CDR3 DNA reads TGTGCCAGTAGTATAGGGAACAGACCCACAGATACGCAGTATTTT. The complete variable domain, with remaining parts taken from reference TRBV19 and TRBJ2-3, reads DGGITQSPKYLFRKEGQNVTLSCEQNLNHDAMYWYRQDPGQGLRLIYYSQIVNDFQKGDIAEGYSVSREKKESFPLTVTSAQKNPTAFYLCASSIGNRPTDTQYFGPGTRLTVL.

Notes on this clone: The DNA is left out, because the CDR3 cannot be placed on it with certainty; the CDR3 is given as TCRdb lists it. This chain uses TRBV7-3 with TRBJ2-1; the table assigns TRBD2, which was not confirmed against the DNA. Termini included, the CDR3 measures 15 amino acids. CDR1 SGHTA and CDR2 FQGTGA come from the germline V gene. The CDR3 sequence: CASSLTWASGSLRFF.

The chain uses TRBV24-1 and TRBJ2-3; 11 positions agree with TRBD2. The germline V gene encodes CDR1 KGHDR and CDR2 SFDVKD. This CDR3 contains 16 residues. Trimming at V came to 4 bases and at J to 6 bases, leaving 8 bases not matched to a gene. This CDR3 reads CATSESTSGSRDTQYF. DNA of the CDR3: TGTGCCACCAGTGAGTCCACTAGCGGGAGCCGGGATACGCAGTATTTT.

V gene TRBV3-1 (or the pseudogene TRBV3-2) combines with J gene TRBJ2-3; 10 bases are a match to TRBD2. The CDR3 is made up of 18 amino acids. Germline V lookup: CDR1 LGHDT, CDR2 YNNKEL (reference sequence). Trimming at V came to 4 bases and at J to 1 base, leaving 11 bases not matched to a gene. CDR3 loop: CASSPRGFGTSGTDTQYF. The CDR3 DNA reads TGTGCCAGCAGCCCTCGGGGTTTCGGGACTAGCGGCACAGATACGCAGTATTTT.

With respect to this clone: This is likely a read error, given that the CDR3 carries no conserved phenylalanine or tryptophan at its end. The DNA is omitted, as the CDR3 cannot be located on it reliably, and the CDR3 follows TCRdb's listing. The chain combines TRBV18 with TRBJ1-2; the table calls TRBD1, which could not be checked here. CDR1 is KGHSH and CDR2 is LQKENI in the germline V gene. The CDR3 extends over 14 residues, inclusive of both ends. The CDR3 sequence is CASSPLPTGAINRV.

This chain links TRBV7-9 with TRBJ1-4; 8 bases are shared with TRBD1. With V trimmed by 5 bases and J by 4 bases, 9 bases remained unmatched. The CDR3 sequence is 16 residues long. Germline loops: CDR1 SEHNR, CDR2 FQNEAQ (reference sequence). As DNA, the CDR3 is TGTGCCAGCAGCCTAGACGAGACAGGGGTTAATGAAAAACTGTTTTTT. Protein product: CASSLDETGVNEKLFF.

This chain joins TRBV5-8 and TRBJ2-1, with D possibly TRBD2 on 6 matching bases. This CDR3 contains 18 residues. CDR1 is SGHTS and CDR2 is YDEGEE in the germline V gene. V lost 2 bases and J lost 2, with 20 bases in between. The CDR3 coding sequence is TGTGCCAGCAGCTTAAACCGGGACTCTCTCAACACCTACAATGAGCAGTTCTTC. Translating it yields CASSLNRDSLNTYNEQFF.

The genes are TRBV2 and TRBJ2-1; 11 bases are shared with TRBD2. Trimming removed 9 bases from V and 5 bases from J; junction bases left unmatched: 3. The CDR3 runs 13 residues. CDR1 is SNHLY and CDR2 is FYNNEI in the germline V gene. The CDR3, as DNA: TGTGCCAGTGAGGGACTAGCGGACAATGAGCAGTTCTTC. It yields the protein CASEGLADNEQFF. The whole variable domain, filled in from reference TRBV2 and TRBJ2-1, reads EPEVTQTPSHQVTQMGQEVILRCVPISNHLYFYWYRQILGQKVEFLVSFYNNEISEKSEIFDDQFSVERPDGSNFTLKIRSTKLEDSAMYFCASEGLADNEQFFGPGTRLTVL.

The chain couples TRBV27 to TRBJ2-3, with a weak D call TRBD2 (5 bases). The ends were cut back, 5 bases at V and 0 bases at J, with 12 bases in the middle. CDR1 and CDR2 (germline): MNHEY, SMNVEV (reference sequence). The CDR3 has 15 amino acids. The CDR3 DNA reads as TGTGCCAGCAGTCTTCGGGGAACTAGCACAGATACGCAGTATTTT. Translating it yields CASSLRGTSTDTQYF.

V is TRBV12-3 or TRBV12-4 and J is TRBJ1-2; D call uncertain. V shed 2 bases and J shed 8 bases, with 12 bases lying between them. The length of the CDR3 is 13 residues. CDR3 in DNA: TGTGCCAGCAGTTTAATGTCCAGTTTCGGCTACACCTTC. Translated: CASSLMSSFGYTF.

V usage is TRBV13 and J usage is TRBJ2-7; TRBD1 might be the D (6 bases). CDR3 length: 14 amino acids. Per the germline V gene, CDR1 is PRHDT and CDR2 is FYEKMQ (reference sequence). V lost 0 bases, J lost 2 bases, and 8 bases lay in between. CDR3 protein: CASSLGKGAYEQYF. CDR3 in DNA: TGTGCCAGCAGCTTAGGGAAGGGGGCCTACGAGCAGTACTTC.

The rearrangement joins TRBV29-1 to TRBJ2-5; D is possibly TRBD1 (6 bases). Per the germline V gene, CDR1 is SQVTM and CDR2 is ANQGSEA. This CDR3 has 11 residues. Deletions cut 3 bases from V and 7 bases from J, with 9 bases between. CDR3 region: CSVEGAGTQYF. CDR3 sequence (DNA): TGCAGCGTTGAGGGGGCGGGGACCCAGTACTTC.

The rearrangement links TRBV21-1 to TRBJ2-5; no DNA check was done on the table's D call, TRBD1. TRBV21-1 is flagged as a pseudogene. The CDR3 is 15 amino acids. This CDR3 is CASSTWTGGLETQYF. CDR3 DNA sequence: TGTGCCAGCAGCACTTGGACAGGGGGGTTAGAGACCCAGTACTTC.

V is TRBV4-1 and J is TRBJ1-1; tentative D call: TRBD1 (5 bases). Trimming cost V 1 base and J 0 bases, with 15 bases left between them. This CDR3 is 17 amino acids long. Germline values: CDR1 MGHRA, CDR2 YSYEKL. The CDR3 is CASSQGDGGPMNTEAFF. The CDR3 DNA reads TGCGCCAGCAGCCAAGGGGACGGGGGACCCATGAACACTGAAGCTTTCTTT.

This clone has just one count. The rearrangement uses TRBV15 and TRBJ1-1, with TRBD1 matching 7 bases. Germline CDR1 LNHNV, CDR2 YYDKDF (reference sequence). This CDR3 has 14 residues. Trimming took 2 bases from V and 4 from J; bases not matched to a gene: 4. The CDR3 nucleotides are TGTGCCACCAGCAGAACGGGACAGAGCACTGAAGCTTTCTTT. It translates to CATSRTGQSTEAFF.

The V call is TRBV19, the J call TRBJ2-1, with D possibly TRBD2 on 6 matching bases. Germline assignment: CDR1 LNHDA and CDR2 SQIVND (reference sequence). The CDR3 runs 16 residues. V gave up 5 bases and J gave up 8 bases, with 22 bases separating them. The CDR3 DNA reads TGTGCCAGTAGTCCCCTCTACGGGAGAGGGGCAGATGAGCAGTTCTTC. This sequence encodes CASSPLYGRGADEQFF.

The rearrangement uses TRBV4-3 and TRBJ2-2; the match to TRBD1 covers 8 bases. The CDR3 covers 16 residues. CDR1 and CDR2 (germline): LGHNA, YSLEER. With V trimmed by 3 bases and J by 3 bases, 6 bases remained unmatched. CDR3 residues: CASSHDRGTDTGELFF. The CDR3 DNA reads TGCGCCAGCAGCCACGACAGGGGAACGGACACCGGGGAGCTGTTTTTT.

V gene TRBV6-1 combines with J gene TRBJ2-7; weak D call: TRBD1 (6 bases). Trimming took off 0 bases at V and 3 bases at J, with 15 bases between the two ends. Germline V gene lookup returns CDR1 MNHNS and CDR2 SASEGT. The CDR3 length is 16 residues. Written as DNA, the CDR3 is TGTGCCAGCAGTGAAGCATTAGGACAGAACAGCTACGAGCAGTACTTC. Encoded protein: CASSEALGQNSYEQYF.